These T cell receptor beta chains were read from a single sample in a study of a mutant IDH1 vaccine in newly diagnosed glioma. For these receptors, no antigen is known. Sequenced by immunoSEQ multiplex PCR; TCRdb stores in-frame clones only, minus some. The sample includes over 40,000 clones, 60% to 85% of them seen just once. This specimen consisted of PBMCs, obtained from a glioma patient whose treatment included an IDH1 peptide vaccine. Receptors originate from a woman between 40 and 50 years old with glioma. Some clones in this sample may be carry-over from other donors' samples. Each CDR3 is given with its conserved first and last residue. The order of the fields is V gene, J gene, clone size, D gene, CDR3 DNA, CDR3 protein. The D gene is left open where the match is weak. Not all rows give a size; the values are once, few, many and, for expanded clones, a class.

>TRBV27|TRBJ2-1|.|TRBD1
TGTGCCAGCAGTTCGACCGGGACAGAGTACAATGAGCAGTTCTTC
CASSSTGTEYNEQFF
>TRBV25-1|TRBJ2-1|.|.
TGTGCCAGCAGTGAGGAAGCGGCAACCTCCTACAATGAGCAGTTCTTC
CASSEEAATSYNEQFF
>TRBV5-1|TRBJ1-1|.|TRBD1
TGCGCCAGCAGCTGGGGGGACAGGGGCGCGACTGAAGCTTTCTTT
CASSWGDRGATEAFF
>TRBV4-1|TRBJ1-2|.|.
TGCGCCAGCAGCCAACTGACGGGGGGCGATGGCTACACCTTC
CASSQLTGGDGYTF
>TRBV14|TRBJ2-1|.|.
TGTGCCAGCAGCCAACTAGGGAACAATGAGCAGTTCTTC
CASSQLGNNEQFF
>TRBV11-2|TRBJ1-4|few|.
TGTGCCAGCAGCTTATTCTGGGGAACTAATGAAAAACTGTTTTTT
CASSLFWGTNEKLFF
>TRBV10-3|TRBJ1-2|.|.
TGTGCCATCAGCAAGAACTATGGCTACACCTTC
CAISKNYGYTF
>TRBV9|TRBJ1-1|.|.
TGTGCCAGCAGCGTTTCGTGGAACACTGAAGCTTTCTTT
CASSVSWNTEAFF
>TRBV27|TRBJ1-5|.|.
TGTGCCAGCAGATCCTTAGGGGGGAGCAATCAGCCCCAGCATTTT
CASRSLGGSNQPQHF
>TRBV4-1|TRBJ2-5|.|TRBD2
TGCGCCAGCAGAGCACTAGCGGAAGAGACCCAGTACTTC
CASRALAEETQYF
>TRBV11-3|TRBJ2-3|.|.
TGTGCCAGCAGCTTACAGGGAGAGGGGGATACGCAGTATTTT
CASSLQGEGDTQYF
>TRBV5-1|TRBJ1-3|.|.
.
CASSSFGPGEGNTIYF
>TRBV5-4|TRBJ1-2|.|.
TGTGCCAGCAGCATTGCCTCGGAGTTTAACTATGGCTACACCTTC
CASSIASEFNYGYTF
>TRBV5-1|TRBJ1-6|.|.
TGCGCCAGCAGCTTGGGGACGTTTTCACCCCTCCACTTT
CASSLGTFSPLHF
>TRBV19|TRBJ2-1|.|.
TGTGCCAGCAACGTCCACGGGAATGAGCAGTTCTTC
CASNVHGNEQFF
>TRBV11-3|TRBJ2-2|few|TRBD1
TGTGCCAGCAGCATACAGGGGGCGAACACCGGGGAGCTGTTTTTT
CASSIQGANTGELFF
>TRBV7-2|TRBJ2-3|once|.
TGTGCCAGCAGCCCGAATCTAGCGAAGCACACAGATACGCAGTATTTT
CASSPNLAKHTDTQYF
>TRBV18|TRBJ1-1|.|.
TGTGCCAGCTCACCGAACCAGGGAGGCACTGAAGCTTTCTTT
CASSPNQGGTEAFF
>TRBV5-1|TRBJ1-4|once|.
TGCGCCAGCAGCTCGGCGGACTCCGCGAGGAAACTGTTTTTT
CASSSADSARKLFF
>TRBV4-3|TRBJ1-2|.|TRBD1
TGCGCCAGCAGCCGCGACAGGGGGTGGGATGGCTACACCTTC
CASSRDRGWDGYTF
>TRBV19|TRBJ1-1|.|.
TGTGCCAGTAGTTTGGTCGCCACTGAAGCTTTCTTT
CASSLVATEAFF
>TRBV7-9|TRBJ1-2|.|.
TGTGCCAGCAGCTTTGGCTCGGGGTATGATGGCTACACCTTC
CASSFGSGYDGYTF
>TRBV5-1|TRBJ1-3|.|.
TGCGCCAGCAGCTTGTATTCTGGAAACACCATATATTTT
CASSLYSGNTIYF
>TRBV29-1|TRBJ2-7|once|.
TGCAGCGTTGACTCGACGACAAGCCCCTCCTACGAGCAGTACTTC
CSVDSTTSPSYEQYF
>TRBV19|TRBJ1-1|.|.
TGTGCCAGTAGCCTCTCGACGGGGGGTTGGAACACTGAAGCTTTCTTT
CASSLSTGGWNTEAFF
>TRBV7-6|TRBJ2-7|.|.
TGTGCCAGCAGCCCCGGAAGATCTCCGGCCGGCGGGGAGCAGTACTTC
CASSPGRSPAGGEQYF
>TRBV5-1|TRBJ1-5|.|.
TGCGCCAGCAGCTTGGGGGCTAATCAGCCCCAGCATTTT
CASSLGANQPQHF
>TRBV6-5|TRBJ1-1|.|.
TGTGCCAGCAACCGGGGGTTGAACACTGAAGCTTTCTTT
CASNRGLNTEAFF